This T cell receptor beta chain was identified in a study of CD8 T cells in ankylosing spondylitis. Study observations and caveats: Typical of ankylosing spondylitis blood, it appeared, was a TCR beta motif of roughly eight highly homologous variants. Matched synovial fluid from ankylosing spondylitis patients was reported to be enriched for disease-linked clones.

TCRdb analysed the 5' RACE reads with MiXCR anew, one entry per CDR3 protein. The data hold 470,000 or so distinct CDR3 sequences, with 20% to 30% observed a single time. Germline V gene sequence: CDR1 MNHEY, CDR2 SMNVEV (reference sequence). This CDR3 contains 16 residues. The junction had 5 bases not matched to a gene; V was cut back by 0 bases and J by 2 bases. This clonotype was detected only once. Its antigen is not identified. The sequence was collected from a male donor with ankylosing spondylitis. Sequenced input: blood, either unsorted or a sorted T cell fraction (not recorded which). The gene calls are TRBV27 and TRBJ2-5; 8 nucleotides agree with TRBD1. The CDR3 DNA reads TGTGCCAGCAGTTTATCCCGGACAGGGCTACAAGAGACCCAGTACTTC. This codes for CASSLSRTGLQETQYF.